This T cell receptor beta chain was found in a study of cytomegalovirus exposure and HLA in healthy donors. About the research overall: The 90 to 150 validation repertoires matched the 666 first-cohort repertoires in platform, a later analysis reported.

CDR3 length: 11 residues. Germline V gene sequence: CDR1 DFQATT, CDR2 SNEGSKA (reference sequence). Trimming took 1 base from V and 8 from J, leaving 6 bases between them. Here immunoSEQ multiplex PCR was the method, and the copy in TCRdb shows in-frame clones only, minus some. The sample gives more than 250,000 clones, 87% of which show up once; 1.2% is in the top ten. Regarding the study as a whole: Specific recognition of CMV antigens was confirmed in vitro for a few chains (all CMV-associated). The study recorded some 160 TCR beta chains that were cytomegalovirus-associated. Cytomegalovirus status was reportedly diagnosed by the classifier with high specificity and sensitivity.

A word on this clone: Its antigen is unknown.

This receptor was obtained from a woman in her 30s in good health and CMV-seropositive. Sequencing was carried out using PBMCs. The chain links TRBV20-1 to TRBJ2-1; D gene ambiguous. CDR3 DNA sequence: TGCAGTGCTAGAGGCGGAGATGAGCAGTTCTTC. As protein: CSARGGDEQFF.